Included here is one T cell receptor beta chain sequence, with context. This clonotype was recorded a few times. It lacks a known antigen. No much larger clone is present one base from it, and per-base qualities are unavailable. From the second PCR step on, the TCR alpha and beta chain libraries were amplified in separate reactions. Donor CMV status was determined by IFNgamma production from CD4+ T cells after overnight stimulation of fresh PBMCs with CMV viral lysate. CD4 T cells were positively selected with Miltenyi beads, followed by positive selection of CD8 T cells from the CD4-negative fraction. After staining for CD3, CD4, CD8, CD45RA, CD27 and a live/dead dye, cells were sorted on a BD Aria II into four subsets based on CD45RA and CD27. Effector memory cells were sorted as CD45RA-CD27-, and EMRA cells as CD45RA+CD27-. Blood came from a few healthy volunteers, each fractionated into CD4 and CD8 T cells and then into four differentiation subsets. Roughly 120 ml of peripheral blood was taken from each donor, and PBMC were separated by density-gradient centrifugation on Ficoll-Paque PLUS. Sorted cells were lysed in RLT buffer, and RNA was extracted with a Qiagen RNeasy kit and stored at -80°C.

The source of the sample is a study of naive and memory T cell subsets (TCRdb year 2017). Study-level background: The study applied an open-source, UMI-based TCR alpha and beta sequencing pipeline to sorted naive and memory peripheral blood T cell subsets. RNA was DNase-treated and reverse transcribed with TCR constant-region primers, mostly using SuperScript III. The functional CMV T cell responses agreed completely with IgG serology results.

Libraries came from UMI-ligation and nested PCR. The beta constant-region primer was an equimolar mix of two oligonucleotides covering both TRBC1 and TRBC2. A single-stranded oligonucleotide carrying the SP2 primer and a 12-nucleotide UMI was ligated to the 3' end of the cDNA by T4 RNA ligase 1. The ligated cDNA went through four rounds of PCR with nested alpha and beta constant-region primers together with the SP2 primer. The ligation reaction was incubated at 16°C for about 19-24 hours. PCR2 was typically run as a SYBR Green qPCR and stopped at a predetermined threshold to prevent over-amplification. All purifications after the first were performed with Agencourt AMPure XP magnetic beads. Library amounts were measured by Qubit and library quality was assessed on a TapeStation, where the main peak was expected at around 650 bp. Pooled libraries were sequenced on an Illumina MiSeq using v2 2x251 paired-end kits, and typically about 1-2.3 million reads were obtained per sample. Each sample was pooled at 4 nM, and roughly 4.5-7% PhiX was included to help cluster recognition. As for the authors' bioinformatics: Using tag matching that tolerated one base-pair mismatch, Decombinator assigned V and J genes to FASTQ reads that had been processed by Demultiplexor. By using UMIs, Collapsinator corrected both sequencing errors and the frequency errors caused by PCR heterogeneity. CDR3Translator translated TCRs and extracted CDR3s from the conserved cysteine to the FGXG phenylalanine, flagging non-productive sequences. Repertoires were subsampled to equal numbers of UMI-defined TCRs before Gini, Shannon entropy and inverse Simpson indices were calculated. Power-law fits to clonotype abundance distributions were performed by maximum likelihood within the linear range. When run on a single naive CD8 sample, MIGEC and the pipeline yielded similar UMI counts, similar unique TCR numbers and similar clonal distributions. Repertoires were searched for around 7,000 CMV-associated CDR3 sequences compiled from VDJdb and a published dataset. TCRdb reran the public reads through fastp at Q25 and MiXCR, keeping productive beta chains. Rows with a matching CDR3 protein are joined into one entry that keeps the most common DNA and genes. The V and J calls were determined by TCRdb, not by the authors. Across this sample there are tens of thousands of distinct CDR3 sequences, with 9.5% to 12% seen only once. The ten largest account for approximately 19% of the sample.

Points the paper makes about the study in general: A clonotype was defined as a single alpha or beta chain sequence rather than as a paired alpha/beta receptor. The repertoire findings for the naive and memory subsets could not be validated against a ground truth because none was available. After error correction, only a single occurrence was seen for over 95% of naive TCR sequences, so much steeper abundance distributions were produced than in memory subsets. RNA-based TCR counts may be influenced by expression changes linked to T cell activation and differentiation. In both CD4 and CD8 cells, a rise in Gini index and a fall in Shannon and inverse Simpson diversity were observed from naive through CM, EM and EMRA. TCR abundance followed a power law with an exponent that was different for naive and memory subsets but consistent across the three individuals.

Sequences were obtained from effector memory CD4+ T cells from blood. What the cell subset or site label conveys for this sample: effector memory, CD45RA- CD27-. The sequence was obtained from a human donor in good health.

The CDR3: CASSFPPYNEQFF. The DNA is as follows: TGTGCCAGCAGTTTTCCCCCGTACAATGAGCAGTTCTTC. The rearranged chain carries TRBV27 and TRBJ2-1; a confident D gene designation cannot be given. The junction carries 7 bases between V and J, which are trimmed by 3 bases and 4 bases respectively. CDR3 length: 13 amino acids, cysteine to phenylalanine. Just CDR3 DNA is preserved here, 39 bases in frame from base 1. The germline V gene (reference sequence) supplies CDR1 MNHEY and CDR2 SMNVEV.